The rows below give T cell receptor beta chains drawn from one sample of a study of T cell repertoires in cytomegalovirus infection. TCRdb re-derived calls from the reads in MiXCR, one entry per CDR3 protein. The table records over 250,000 distinct CDR3 sequences, approximately 22% of them present only once. These TCRs are of unknown antigen specificity. Material: cultured PBMCs, obtained from culture after CMV antigen stimulation. The receptors shown here come from a human donor in good health (CMV status not recorded). Some clones in this sample may be carry-over from other donors' samples. Both conserved end residues are part of each CDR3. The D gene is left open where the match is weak. Clone size is shown for a subset of rows, as once, few, many or a class of expanded clone.

TRBD2	few	TRBV6-2/TRBV6-3	TRBJ2-1	TGTGCCAGCAGTTACTCGAGGACTAGCGGGAGGGGGAATGAGCAGTTCTTC	CASSYSRTSGRGNEQFF
.	.	TRBV7-9	TRBJ2-5	TGTGCCAGCAGCTTAGCCCGTCGTTCGGAGACCCAGTACTTC	CASSLARRSETQYF
TRBD1	.	TRBV5-1	TRBJ1-1	TGCGCCAGCAGTCCGCAAACCACAGGGGGGTCTGAAGCTTTCTTT	CASSPQTTGGSEAFF
TRBD2	many	TRBV7-2	TRBJ2-1	TGTGCCAGCAGCCCGACTAGCGGGAGGGGGAATGAGCAGTTCTTC	CASSPTSGRGNEQFF
.	few	TRBV6-1	TRBJ2-5	TGTGCCAGCAGGCCAGGGCAAGAGACCCAGTACTTC	CASRPGQETQYF
.	.	TRBV9	TRBJ2-7	TGTGCCAGCAGCGCAGGAGGACCCCCGTACGAGCAGTACTTC	CASSAGGPPYEQYF
.	.	TRBV6-4	TRBJ2-1	TGTGCCAGCAGCAAGGCCCCGGGACTGGTCTCCTACAATGAGCAGTTCTTC	CASSKAPGLVSYNEQFF
.	.	TRBV6-1	TRBJ1-3	TGTGCCAGCAGTGAAGATCACAGCTCTGGAAACACCATATATTTT	CASSEDHSSGNTIYF
.	.	TRBV19	TRBJ2-2	TGTGCCAGTAGTATAGGGGTAGTTAACACCGGGGAGCTGTTTTTT	CASSIGVVNTGELFF
TRBD2	many	TRBV7-6	TRBJ2-7	TGTGCCAGCAGCTTAGAGGGACTAGGAACCTTGGAGCAGTACTTC	CASSLEGLGTLEQYF
.	.	TRBV7-9	TRBJ2-1	TGTGCCAGCAGCTTCGTTTTAGTTGGCAATGAGCAGTTCTTC	CASSFVLVGNEQFF
.	.	TRBV20-1	TRBJ1-1	TGCAGTGCTAGAGATCGCGGGGGGGAAGCTTTCTTT	CSARDRGGEAFF
.	many	TRBV7-2	TRBJ2-2	TGTGCCAGCAGCGCTAGGGGGGGCACCGGGGAGCTGTTTTTT	CASSARGGTGELFF
TRBD2	.	TRBV6-5	TRBJ2-1	TGTGCCAGCAAGGCGGGAGTGGGTAATGAGCAGTTCTTC	CASKAGVGNEQFF
.	.	TRBV27	TRBJ1-5	TGTGCCAGCAGTCCAACAGGGAAAAATCAGCCCCAGCATTTT	CASSPTGKNQPQHF
.	.	TRBV5-3	TRBJ1-4	TGTGCCAGCAGCCCCGCAGGGAGACCTAATGAAAAACTGTTTTTT	CASSPAGRPNEKLFF
.	.	TRBV7-2	TRBJ2-3	TGTGCCAGCAGCCACGGGCCTTCCTACACAGATACGCAGTATTTT	CASSHGPSYTDTQYF
.	many	TRBV7-7	TRBJ2-2	TGTGCTAGCAGCTTAGCAACCCTATCCCAGAAAACCGGGGAGCTGTTTTTT	CASSLATLSQKTGELFF
.	.	TRBV3-1	TRBJ1-6	TGTGCCAGCAGCCACGGGACCGGCAGTTCACCCCTCCACTTT	CASSHGTGSSPLHF
.	many	TRBV7-9	TRBJ1-2	TGTGCCAGCAGCTTCAGATTAGGCTACACCTTC	CASSFRLGYTF
.	many	TRBV7-4	TRBJ1-1	TGTGCCAGCAGCTTATGTGTGTGCGGGCCACAACTATCCACTGAAGCTTTCTTT	CASSLCVCGPQLSTEAFF
.	few	TRBV27	TRBJ2-3	TGTGCCAGCAGTTCACTTCACGACGACAGCACAGATACGCAGTATTTT	CASSSLHDDSTDTQYF
.	few	TRBV12-3/TRBV12-4	TRBJ1-3	TGTGCCAGCAGTTTAACCCCCGGAAACACCATATATTTT	CASSLTPGNTIYF
.	many	TRBV7-2	TRBJ2-3	TGTGCCAGCACCGTATCGGTGGCGGAGCCCACAGATACGCAGTATTTT	CASTVSVAEPTDTQYF
.	.	TRBV30	TRBJ2-3	TGTGCCTGGAGTGTCGGGGGGCCAGATACGCAGTATTTT	CAWSVGGPDTQYF
.	few	TRBV7-2	TRBJ2-5	TGTGCCAGCAGCATACCGGGACGCCCGTTTCAGTACTTC	CASSIPGRPFQYF
.	many	TRBV6-5	TRBJ1-4	TGTGCCAGCAGTTACGGGAGGGAAAAACTGTTTTTT	CASSYGREKLFF
.	.	TRBV10-3	TRBJ1-6	TGTGCCATCAGTGATCCAGGGGATAATTCACCCCTCCACTTT	CAISDPGDNSPLHF
.	.	TRBV7-9	TRBJ2-1	TGTGCCAGCAGCTTAGGATCGGTCCCTTCCCGGGACGGTTACAATGAGCAGTTCTTC	CASSLGSVPSRDGYNEQFF
.	.	TRBV7-9	TRBJ2-1	TGTGCCAGCAGCTACCTAGACTACAATGAGCAGTTCTTC	CASSYLDYNEQFF
.	.	TRBV7-2	TRBJ2-5	TGTGCCAGCAGCTTAGGTGGGAGGAGCGAGACCCAGTACTTC	CASSLGGRSETQYF